These 24 T cell receptor beta chains came from one sample sequenced in a study of cytomegalovirus exposure and HLA in healthy donors. The PCR ran on 60 Vbeta and 13 Jbeta primers. The repertoire was sequenced with immunoSEQ multiplex PCR; TCRdb's copy has only in-frame clones and lacks some. The repertoire consists of roughly 160,000 clones, with approximately 81% occurring once and the leading ten covering around 0.97%. The sequenced material came from PBMCs. Receptor source: a man aged 25 to 45 in good health and CMV-seronegative.

This clone was observed a few times. V usage is TRBV6-6 and J usage is TRBJ1-5; D may be TRBD1 (5 bases). Germline lookup yields CDR1 MNHNY and CDR2 SVGAGI (reference sequence). The CDR3 covers 13 residues. Trimming shortened V by 7 bases and J by 6 bases, and 13 bases separated the two germline ends. The CDR3 region is CASIGAPGQPQHF. The CDR3 DNA is TGTGCCAGCATAGGGGCGCCTGGTCAGCCCCAGCATTTT.

This clone was detected only once. The V call is TRBV28, the J call TRBJ2-2; weak D call: TRBD1 (5 bases). The V end lost 7 bases, the J end lost 2 bases, and 14 bases lay between the germline ends. CDR1 MDHEN and CDR2 SYDVKM come from the germline V gene. There are 15 residues in the CDR3. CDR3 nucleotides: TGTGCCAGCACCCTAAGACAGAGAAACACCGGGGAGCTGTTTTTT. Translating gives CASTLRQRNTGELFF.

The chain recombines TRBV19 with TRBJ2-1; D is unresolved. V lost 7 bases, J lost 2 bases, and 15 bases lay in between. CDR3 length: 15 residues. Germline CDR1 and CDR2: LNHDA and SQIVND (reference sequence). The CDR3 DNA follows: TGTGCCAGTACTATCGGTGGCCGGGCCTACAATGAGCAGTTCTTC. Residues: CASTIGGRAYNEQFF.

The V and J genes are TRBV6-6 and TRBJ2-5, with D possibly matching TRBD1 (6 bases). This CDR3 region has 14 residues. Germline-derived CDR1 and CDR2 are MNHNY and SVGAGI (reference sequence). Trimming stripped 6 bases from V and 2 bases from J, with 13 bases between. Written as DNA, the CDR3 is TGTGCCAGCAGCCGGACAGAATATCAAGAGACCCAGTACTTC. Translated, it gives CASSRTEYQETQYF.

This CDR3 is CASSLWGGADGYTF. CDR3 DNA: TGTGCCAGCAGCTTGTGGGGGGGGGCGGATGGCTACACCTTC. The rearrangement joins TRBV11-3 to TRBJ1-2, with D possibly TRBD1 on 6 matching bases. The CDR3 is 14 residues long. CDR1 is SGHNT, CDR2 YENEEA, per germline. Trimming took 3 bases from V and 6 from J, leaving 14 bases between them.

The chain carries TRBV27 and TRBJ2-1, with TRBD2 matching 7 bases. With 1 base clipped from V and 8 bases from J, the junction kept 11 bases outside the gene matches. This CDR3 contains 16 residues. The V gene's germline CDR1 is MNHEY and CDR2 SMNVEV (reference sequence). The CDR3 loop is CASSLWEGDPHDEQFF. The CDR3 coding sequence is TGTGCCAGCAGTTTATGGGAGGGCGACCCACACGATGAGCAGTTCTTC.

The chain links TRBV5-1 to TRBJ1-2; possibly TRBD1 for D (5 bases). V was cut by 2 bases and J by 8 bases, with 13 bases left in between. The CDR3 is 13 residues long. Looked up from germline, CDR1 is SGHRS and CDR2 is YFSETQ. CDR3 sequence reads: CASSFGQGGGYTF. In DNA, the CDR3 is TGCGCCAGCAGCTTTGGGCAGGGTGGCGGCTACACCTTC.

This clone has a single count. This chain joins TRBV7-9 and TRBJ1-2; possibly TRBD1 for D (5 bases). In germline, CDR1 is SEHNR, CDR2 FQNEAQ (reference sequence). CDR3 length equals 14 residues. Trimming pared 2 bases from V and 3 bases from J, leaving 10 bases between. CDR3 sequence reads: CASSLTQGDYGYTF. CDR3 in DNA: TGTGCCAGCAGCTTAACTCAGGGTGACTATGGCTACACCTTC.

The V and J genes are TRBV2 and TRBJ1-2, with 12 positions matching TRBD1. This CDR3 contains 15 residues. V trimming: 4 bases; J trimming: 6 bases; junction bases outside the gene matches: 6. The germline CDR1 and CDR2 sequences are SNHLY and FYNNEI. The CDR3 is CASSAGDRGPDGYTF. Written as DNA, the CDR3 is TGTGCCAGCAGTGCTGGGGACAGGGGGCCGGATGGCTACACCTTC.

The rearrangement joins TRBV10-3 to TRBJ2-3; TRBD2 matches 7 bases. In germline, CDR1 is ENHRY, CDR2 SYGVKD. CDR3 length equals 15 residues. Trimming cost V 7 bases and J 2 bases; bases outside gene matches: 9. CDR3 sequence reads: CAITAGEDTTDTQYF. The CDR3 DNA is TGTGCCATCACTGCGGGGGAAGACACCACAGATACGCAGTATTTT.

The chain combines TRBV25-1 with TRBJ1-2, with D possibly matching TRBD1 (5 bases). CDR1 is MGHDK and CDR2 is SYGVNS in the germline V gene. This CDR3 comprises 16 residues. The V and J ends lost 3 bases and 8 bases respectively, with 22 bases between them. The CDR3 loop is CASSDGFWGSPEGYTF. The CDR3, as DNA: TGTGCCAGCAGTGATGGGTTTTGGGGCTCCCCGGAAGGCTACACCTTC.

The chain is built from TRBV28 and TRBJ1-2, with no clear D. The ends were cut back, 2 bases at V and 13 bases at J, with 11 bases in the middle. This CDR3 has 11 residues. Germline V gene sequence: CDR1 MDHEN, CDR2 SYDVKM. The DNA for the CDR3 is TGTGCCAGCAGTTTAAACCAGGTTTGCACCTTC. This encodes CASSLNQVCTF.

The chain couples TRBV6-5 to TRBJ1-2, with 10 nucleotides matching TRBD1. The CDR3 is made up of 16 amino acids. The V and J ends lost 2 bases and 4 bases, in that order; junction bases with no gene match: 7. Germline CDR1 MNHEY, CDR2 SVGAGI. The CDR3 reads CASSYLGQGMGYGYTF. The CDR3, as DNA: TGTGCCAGCAGTTACCTGGGACAGGGGATGGGCTATGGCTACACCTTC.

This clone has a handful of counts. The gene calls are TRBV5-1 and TRBJ2-1; 14 bases align to TRBD2. This CDR3 region has 16 residues. After removal of 4 bases from V and 7 bases from J, the junction contained 7 bases not matched to a gene. CDR1 and CDR2 (germline): SGHRS, YFSETQ. CDR3 in amino acids: CASSGGLAGGGNEQFF. Here the CDR3 DNA reads TGCGCCAGCAGCGGAGGACTAGCGGGGGGCGGGAATGAGCAGTTCTTC.

The count of this clone is one. V and J are TRBV6-1 and TRBJ1-6; D ambiguous. V was shortened by 10 bases and J by 8 bases, with 18 bases between the two germline ends. Germline values: CDR1 MNHNS, CDR2 SASEGT. The CDR3 extends over 14 amino acids. CDR3: CATLIREDYSPLHF. CDR3 nucleotides: TGTGCCACCCTCATCCGGGAAGATTATTCACCCCTCCACTTT.

V is TRBV27 and J is TRBJ1-2, with 10 bases aligning to TRBD1. Trimming removed 5 bases from V and 1 base from J; junction bases left unmatched: 4. The CDR3 runs to 15 residues. Germline values: CDR1 MNHEY, CDR2 SMNVEV (reference sequence). The CDR3 coding sequence is TGTGCCAGCAGTCCGCGGGACAGGGGTAACTATGGCTACACCTTC. This codes for CASSPRDRGNYGYTF.

The chain couples TRBV27 to TRBJ2-7; 7 positions match TRBD2. V dropped 5 bases and J dropped 1; count of bases not matched to a gene: 2. Germline V gives CDR1 MNHEY, CDR2 SMNVEV (reference sequence). This CDR3 contains 13 residues. This CDR3 is CASSKRGSYEQYF. The CDR3 nucleotides read TGTGCCAGCAGTAAGCGGGGTTCCTACGAGCAGTACTTC.

V and J are TRBV25-1 and TRBJ1-4; 8 nucleotides agree with TRBD1. The V and J ends lost 3 bases and 6 bases, in that order; junction bases with no gene match: 9. The CDR3 has 16 amino acids. Germline V CDR1 and CDR2: MGHDK, SYGVNS. Here the CDR3 DNA reads TGTGCCAGCAGTGATACCGGGACAGGTGGGGATGAAAAACTGTTTTTT. Its protein product is CASSDTGTGGDEKLFF.

The chain has TRBV29-1 and TRBJ2-5; 14 nucleotides align to TRBD2. There are 15 residues in the CDR3. V dropped 7 bases and J dropped 5; count of bases not matched to a gene: 9. Germline lookup yields CDR1 SQVTM and CDR2 ANQGSEA. This CDR3 is CSAQTSGGGTETQYF. The CDR3 DNA reads as TGCAGCGCCCAGACTAGCGGGGGGGGCACGGAGACCCAGTACTTC.

This clone was detected only once. The V gene is TRBV27, the J gene TRBJ2-7, with 7 bases fitting TRBD2. V trimming: 5 bases; J trimming: 3 bases; junction bases outside the gene matches: 7. The germline CDR1 and CDR2 sequences are MNHEY and SMNVEV (reference sequence). This CDR3 region has 14 residues. CDR3 sequence: CASSVSSGGYEQYF. The CDR3 DNA reads as TGTGCCAGCAGTGTCTCTAGCGGAGGCTACGAGCAGTACTTC.

The chain couples TRBV5-4 to TRBJ2-3; 12 nucleotides match TRBD2. CDR3 size: 16 residues. CDR1 SGHNT and CDR2 YYREEE come from the germline V gene (reference sequence). V lost 4 bases and J lost 4; bases outside the gene matches: 7. The CDR3 region has the DNA TGTGCCAGCAGCCCGGGACTAGCGGGCACTTCAGATACGCAGTATTTT. It encodes CASSPGLAGTSDTQYF.

The rearrangement joins TRBV6-5 to TRBJ2-5; no clear D gene. V was cut by 10 bases and J by 2 bases, with 17 bases left in between. This CDR3 contains 14 residues. CDR1 and CDR2 from the germline V gene are MNHEY and SVGAGI. CDR3 protein: CATVETRLQETQYF. The CDR3 nucleotides are TGTGCCACGGTAGAGACACGGCTACAAGAGACCCAGTACTTC.

The rearrangement joins TRBV5-6 to TRBJ2-7, with 9 bases aligning to TRBD2. CDR3 length: 16 residues. V shed 0 bases and J 0 bases; nucleotides not matched to a gene: 4. CDR1 SGHDT and CDR2 YYEEEE come from the germline V gene. In DNA, the CDR3 is TGTGCCAGCAGCTTGGTACTAGCGGGCTTCTCCTACGAGCAGTACTTC. The encoded protein is CASSLVLAGFSYEQYF.

This sequence joins TRBV27 and TRBJ2-7; 9 positions match TRBD1. This CDR3 has 13 amino acids. The V gene end was trimmed by 6 bases and the J gene end by 6 bases; junction bases not matched to a gene: 6. The germline CDR1 and CDR2 sequences are MNHEY and SMNVEV (reference sequence). The CDR3 DNA follows: TGTGCCAGCAGCAACAGGGGGCAGGGCGAGCAGTACTTC. Amino acid sequence: CASSNRGQGEQYF.